This is a list of T cell receptor beta chains from one sample in a study of blood T cell repertoires in COVID-19. This table comes from immunoSEQ multiplex PCR, and its TCRdb copy is limited to in-frame clones, with some not included. The sample has 150,000 or so clones, approximately 79% seen once. The sequencing sample was made of peripheral blood. All receptors come from a woman between 40 and 50 years old with COVID-19, enrolled during active disease. Each CDR3 is given with its conserved first and last residue. A D gene is named only where the DNA matches it firmly. Size tells how often a clone was seen (once, few, many) or the class of an expanded clone, and some rows leave it out.

clone_size d_call j_call v_call cdr3_aa cdr3_nt
. . TRBJ2-3 TRBV5-1 CASTSGTGTDTQYF TGCGCCAGCACCTCTGGGACTGGTACAGATACGCAGTATTTT
. TRBD1 TRBJ1-1 TRBV19 CAIRGRGTEAFF TGTGCCATCAGGGGGCGGGGGACTGAAGCTTTCTTT
few . TRBJ2-1 TRBV5-5 CASSGGAGSSYNEQFF TGTGCCAGCAGCGGGGGGGCCGGCAGCTCCTACAATGAGCAGTTCTTC
. . TRBJ2-4 TRBV30 CAWSVSVVAKNIQYF TGTGCCTGGAGTGTTTCGGTGGTGGCCAAAAACATTCAGTACTTC
. TRBD1 TRBJ1-1 TRBV18 CASSDRQGRRTEAFF TGTGCCAGCTCAGACCGACAGGGGCGACGAACTGAAGCTTTCTTT
. TRBD2 TRBJ2-2 TRBV7-3 CASSLGRLAHTGELFF TGTGCCAGCAGCTTAGGCCGACTAGCACACACCGGGGAGCTGTTTTTT
few TRBD1 TRBJ1-2 TRBV9 CASSAKQGMYTF TGTGCCAGCAGCGCCAAACAGGGGATGTACACCTTC
. . TRBJ2-1 TRBV7-6 CASSLGVQGWNEQFF TGTGCCAGCAGCTTAGGGGTGCAGGGGTGGAATGAGCAGTTCTTC
once . TRBJ1-2 TRBV5-4 CASSLPTLDRGYTF TGTGCCAGCAGCTTGCCAACCCTGGACAGAGGCTACACCTTC
. TRBD2 TRBJ2-2 TRBV27 CASSFPSGGAFTGELFF TGTGCCAGCAGTTTTCCCAGCGGGGGGGCTTTCACCGGGGAGCTGTTTTTT
. . TRBJ1-1 TRBV6-6 CASSYYLEAFF TGTGCCAGCAGTTACTATCTCGAAGCTTTCTTT
. . TRBJ1-2 TRBV2 CASRIQVYGYTF TGTGCCAGCCGGATACAGGTCTATGGCTACACCTTC
. TRBD2 TRBJ2-1 TRBV12-5 CASGLSGLAGAPNYEQFF TGTGCTAGTGGTTTGTCGGGACTAGCGGGGGCACCCAATTATGAGCAGTTCTTC
. . TRBJ1-5 TRBV6-5 CASRTNTSPNQPQHF TGTGCCAGCAGAACTAACACGTCTCCTAATCAGCCCCAGCATTTT
. . TRBJ2-2 TRBV3-1/TRBV3-2 CASSLLVGELFF TGTGCCAGCAGCCTCCTTGTTGGGGAGCTGTTTTTT
once TRBD1 TRBJ1-2 TRBV5-4 CASSLRQGAGDGYTF TGTGCCAGCAGCTTGAGACAGGGGGCGGGAGATGGCTACACCTTC